The sequence of this T cell receptor (beta chain) was determined in a study of beta chain features in type 1 diabetes. Study-level background: Sorted cell examination encompassed roughly 110,000,000 cells across all samples.

V shed 4 bases, J shed 6 bases, and the junction held 4 bases outside the gene matches. Germline CDR1 and CDR2: SGHVS and FQNEAQ. CDR3 length equals 13 residues. This clone showed up just a few times. cDNA synthesis used the whole RNA isolate, giving expressed TCRB sequences. The protocol was immunoSEQ multiplex PCR, while the TCRdb copy is restricted to in-frame clones and leaves out a portion. The sample records 300,000 to 350,000 clones, around 7.6% being singletons. The single heparinised draw taken from each donor contained about 100 mL of blood on average. This clonotype was obtained from a woman between 18 and 29 years old in good health. The sequenced sample consisted of central memory CD4+ T cells from blood. The rearrangement joins TRBV7-8 to TRBJ2-7; 9 bases are a match to TRBD1. The CDR3 DNA sequence: TGTGCCAGCAGCTCCGGGACAGGGAGCGAGCAGTACTTC. Amino acid sequence: CASSSGTGSEQYF. The complete variable domain, with remaining parts taken from reference TRBV7-8 and TRBJ2-7, reads GAGVSQSPRYKVAKRGQDVALRCDPISGHVSLFWYQQALGQGPEFLTYFQNEAQLDKSGLPSDRFFAERPEGSVSTLKIQRTQQEDSAVYLCASSSGTGSEQYFGPGTRLTVT.